At least ten counts were recorded for the clone carrying this TCR beta chain. Its antigen is as yet unknown. The data stem from a study of metastatic and nonmetastatic thyroid tumors. Study at large: Across peripheral blood and tumor or nodule tissue samples taken from malignant and benign thyroid patients, the repertoires were compared with one another.

Study findings and constraints: In blood and tumor, TCR beta diversity was reportedly significantly higher in malignant thyroid tumors than in benign nodules.

All patients were treatment-naive before thyroid surgery. The V and J ends lost 5 bases and 0 bases respectively, with 15 bases between them. The CDR3 contains 16 residues. Authors' analysis steps: CDR3 differences across clinicopathological groups were used to build a distant-metastasis classifier for papillary thyroid cancer. MiXCR re-clonotyped the PCR reads for TCRdb. The V and J calls and clone size are TCRdb's, not the authors'. The sample shows under 30,000 clones, approximately 22% of them seen only once. Material: blood. The sequence was obtained from a male donor with papillary thyroid cancer or a benign thyroid nodule (not recorded which). Some clones in this sample may be carry-over from other donors' samples. V and J are TRBV12-3 or TRBV12-4 and TRBJ2-3, with D perhaps TRBD2 (6 bases). CDR3 nucleotide sequence: TGTGCCAGCAGTCCGCGGGACGGCGCTAGCACAGATACGCAGTATTTT. As protein: CASSPRDGASTDTQYF.